The 17 T cell receptor beta chains presented below share a single source sample, sequenced in a study of CXCR3-negative and CXCR3-positive naive CD8 T cells. Broader study findings: CXCR3-expressing naive cells carried TRB CDR3s more hydrophobic than those of CXCR3-negative naive cells.

What these receptors recognize is not known. The authors made the TRB cDNA libraries by 5' RACE using UMI labels. TCRdb re-called the 5' RACE reads; every CDR3 protein appears as one record, without DNA. Its listing shows some 68,000 distinct CDR3 sequences. The sequenced sample consisted of naive CXCR3+ CD8+ T cells from blood. Subset specified: CD45RO-CCR7+CD27+CD95- naive CD8+ T cells expressing CXCR3 (TNR3+). The origin of the receptors is a human donor in good health. Some clones in this sample may be carry-over from other donors' samples.

The V and J genes are TRBV9 and TRBJ1-6. Per the germline V gene, CDR1 is SGDLS and CDR2 is YYNGEE. CDR3 length: 14 amino acids. CDR3 sequence reads: CASSPGGDNSPLHF.

This chain joins TRBV6-2 or TRBV6-3 and TRBJ2-2; TCRdb's D gene call, TRBD1, goes unchecked for lack of DNA. Germline-derived CDR1 and CDR2 are MNHEY and SVGEGT. This CDR3 contains 15 residues. The CDR3 loop reads CASSQTGLDTGELFF.

This chain links TRBV7-7 with TRBJ2-7; TCRdb picks TRBD1, but there is no DNA to check that call. This CDR3 is 15 amino acids long. Germline assignment: CDR1 SSHAT and CDR2 FNYEAQ (reference sequence). CDR3 region: CASSSGTGASYEQYF. Complete variable domain (other parts from reference TRBV7-7 and TRBJ2-7): GAGVSQSPRYKVTKRGQDVTLRCDPISSHATLYWYQQALGQGPEFLTYFNYEAQPDKSGLPSDRFSAERPEGSISTLTIQRTEQRDSAMYRCASSSGTGASYEQYFGPGTRLTVT.

This chain connects TRBV7-7 to TRBJ2-5; TCRdb gives TRBD2 as the D gene, but with no DNA this cannot be confirmed. The CDR3 contains 13 residues. Germline lookup yields CDR1 SSHAT and CDR2 FNYEAQ (reference sequence). CDR3 sequence: CASSEAGRETQYF. The variable domain in full, completed from reference TRBV7-7 and TRBJ2-5, reads GAGVSQSPRYKVTKRGQDVTLRCDPISSHATLYWYQQALGQGPEFLTYFNYEAQPDKSGLPSDRFSAERPEGSISTLTIQRTEQRDSAMYRCASSEAGRETQYFGPGTRLLVL.

The V and J genes are TRBV28 and TRBJ2-7; TCRdb designates TRBD1, a call that cannot be tested without DNA. Germline V gene lookup returns CDR1 MDHEN and CDR2 SYDVKM. This CDR3 is built from 14 residues. CDR3 region: CASSQTLQGYEQYF.

The chain is built from TRBV4-3 and TRBJ2-2; the D gene TCRdb calls, TRBD1, cannot be checked with no DNA. This CDR3 spans 15 amino acids. Germline CDR1 reads LGHNA; CDR2 reads YSLEER. The CDR3 loop is CASSQDRGRTGELFF.

V usage is TRBV9 and J usage is TRBJ2-7; as DNA is missing, the TRBD2 call by TCRdb cannot be tested. This CDR3 spans 15 amino acids. Germline V lookup: CDR1 SGDLS, CDR2 YYNGEE. The CDR3 protein is CASSVEGLAPYEQYF.

The V gene is TRBV16, the J gene TRBJ1-3. The germline CDR1 and CDR2 sequences are KGHSY and FQNENV. The CDR3 has 15 amino acids. The CDR3 sequence: CASSQSVPSGNTIYF.

The chain recombines TRBV29-1 with TRBJ2-7. Germline CDR1 reads SQVTM; CDR2 reads ANQGSEA. The CDR3 sequence is 12 residues long. CDR3 loop: CSVLDGSYEQYF.

V usage is TRBV4-2 and J usage is TRBJ2-1. CDR3 length equals 15 residues. Germline assignment: CDR1 LGHNA and CDR2 YNFKEQ. CDR3: CASSQERESYNEQFF.

This sequence joins TRBV20-1 and TRBJ1-1. The CDR3 loop spans 12 amino acids. Germline CDR1 reads DFQATT; CDR2 reads SNEGSKA (reference sequence). CDR3 protein: CSANIGNTEAFF.

J is TRBJ2-7 and V is TRBV15; the TRBD1 assignment by TCRdb is unverifiable without DNA. The CDR3 contains 14 residues. Per germline, CDR1 LNHNV and CDR2 YYDKDF (reference sequence). CDR3 loop: CATSRGQGANEQYF.

This chain connects TRBV28 to TRBJ2-3; TCRdb gives TRBD1 as the D gene, but with no DNA this cannot be confirmed. CDR3 size: 14 residues. Germline-derived CDR1 and CDR2 are MDHEN and SYDVKM. CDR3 amino acids: CASTLLGDTDTQYF.

The chain joins TRBV7-9 to TRBJ1-1; the D gene TCRdb calls, TRBD1, cannot be checked with no DNA. The CDR3 spans 15 residues. Germline assignment: CDR1 SEHNR and CDR2 FQNEAQ (reference sequence). The CDR3 reads CASSFDYGTDIGAFF.

The genes are TRBV20-1 and TRBJ2-1; TCRdb's D gene call, TRBD1, goes unchecked for lack of DNA. The CDR3 consists of 17 residues. Germline CDR1 and CDR2: DFQATT and SNEGSKA (reference sequence). CDR3 sequence reads: CSTSGDRVPSSYNEQFF.

The chain carries TRBV28 and TRBJ2-1; TCRdb designates TRBD1, a call that cannot be tested without DNA. Per the germline V gene, CDR1 is MDHEN and CDR2 is SYDVKM. The CDR3 spans 15 residues. Here the CDR3 reads CASSSQGQGWNEQFF.

The V and J genes are TRBV25-1 and TRBJ2-7; TCRdb's D call, TRBD1, is unchecked because there is no DNA. CDR3 length: 15 residues. CDR1 is MGHDK and CDR2 is SYGVNS in the germline V gene. The CDR3 is CASSEKTGGTDEQYF.